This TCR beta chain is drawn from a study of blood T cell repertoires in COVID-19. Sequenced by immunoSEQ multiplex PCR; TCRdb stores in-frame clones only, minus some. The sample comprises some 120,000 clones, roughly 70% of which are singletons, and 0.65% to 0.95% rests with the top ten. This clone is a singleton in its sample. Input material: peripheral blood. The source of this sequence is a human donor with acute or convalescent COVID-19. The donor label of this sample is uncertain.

The CDR3 nucleotides are TGTGCCAGCAGCTTAGGACTAGCGGGAGGAGAGACCCAGTACTTC. Protein sequence: CASSLGLAGGETQYF. The rearrangement joins TRBV11-3 to TRBJ2-5; TRBD2 aligns across 13 bases. Germline V lookup: CDR1 SGHNT, CDR2 YENEEA. With 1 base clipped from V and 4 bases from J, the junction kept 0 bases outside the gene matches. This CDR3 comprises 15 residues.